These T cell receptor beta chains were read from a single sample in a study of response to subunit inactivated influenza vaccine. TCRdb re-derived calls from the RT-PCR reads in MiXCR, one entry per CDR3 protein. The table shows about 300,000 distinct CDR3 sequences, with around a fifth occurring only once. This material consisted of PBMCs from blood, taken less than 22 months after vaccination. These receptors originate from a man in his fifties or sixties who received an inactivated influenza vaccine. Each CDR3 is given with its conserved first and last residue. D genes are given only for firm matches. Expanded clones get a size class; other rows say once, few or many, or leave the size out.

v_gene: TRBV6-2/TRBV6-3
len: 13
d_gene: .
abundance: few
j_gene: TRBJ2-2
CDR3aa: CASSYAITGELFF
CDR3nt: TGTGCCAGCAGTTACGCCATCACCGGGGAGCTGTTTTTT

v_gene: TRBV6-6
len: 13
d_gene: .
abundance: few
j_gene: TRBJ1-2
CDR3aa: CASSYGGGGGYTF
CDR3nt: TGTGCCAGCAGTTACGGGGGGGGCGGTGGCTACACCTTC

v_gene: TRBV20-1
len: 16
d_gene: TRBD2
abundance: .
j_gene: TRBJ2-2
CDR3aa: CSARGTSGSRTGELFF
CDR3nt: TGCAGTGCTAGAGGGACTAGCGGGAGTAGGACCGGGGAGCTGTTTTTT

v_gene: TRBV5-1
len: 16
d_gene: TRBD2
abundance: .
j_gene: TRBJ2-5
CDR3aa: CASSSWTSGDQETQYF
CDR3nt: TGCGCCAGCAGCTCGTGGACTAGCGGGGACCAAGAGACCCAGTACTTC

v_gene: TRBV4-2
len: 16
d_gene: TRBD2
abundance: few
j_gene: TRBJ2-2
CDR3aa: CASSQEPGLAAGELFF
CDR3nt: TGTGCCAGCAGCCAAGAGCCGGGGCTAGCGGCCGGAGAGCTGTTTTTT

v_gene: TRBV10-3
len: 16
d_gene: .
abundance: few
j_gene: TRBJ2-7
CDR3aa: CAISVSGAQSSYEQYF
CDR3nt: TGTGCCATCAGTGTTTCAGGAGCTCAAAGCTCCTACGAGCAGTACTTC

v_gene: TRBV16
len: 15
d_gene: TRBD2
abundance: few
j_gene: TRBJ2-1
CDR3aa: CASSQLGLAFVKQFF
CDR3nt: TGTGCCAGCAGCCAGTTGGGACTAGCGTTTGTAAAGCAGTTCTTC

v_gene: TRBV28
len: 15
d_gene: .
abundance: few
j_gene: TRBJ1-1
CDR3aa: CASSSPRVGSTEAFF
CDR3nt: TGTGCCAGCAGTTCTCCTCGGGTGGGTAGCACTGAAGCTTTCTTT

v_gene: TRBV7-2
len: 17
d_gene: TRBD1
abundance: .
j_gene: TRBJ1-1
CDR3aa: CASSAFWMTGSNTEAFF
CDR3nt: TGTGCCAGCAGCGCCTTTTGGATGACAGGGTCGAACACTGAAGCTTTCTTT

v_gene: TRBV12-3/TRBV12-4
len: 14
d_gene: .
abundance: many
j_gene: TRBJ1-2
CDR3aa: CASSFAGANYGYTF
CDR3nt: TGTGCCAGCAGTTTCGCCGGTGCTAACTATGGCTACACCTTC

v_gene: TRBV4-3
len: 17
d_gene: .
abundance: few
j_gene: TRBJ1-2
CDR3aa: CASSQHESYGFNYGYTF
CDR3nt: TGCGCCAGCAGCCAGCATGAGTCTTACGGGTTTAACTATGGCTACACCTTC

v_gene: TRBV18
len: 15
d_gene: .
abundance: .
j_gene: TRBJ1-1
CDR3aa: CASSQGDTLNTEAFF
CDR3nt: TGTGCCAGCTCTCAAGGGGACACACTGAACACTGAAGCTTTCTTT

v_gene: TRBV10-3
len: 13
d_gene: .
abundance: .
j_gene: TRBJ2-7
CDR3aa: CAISSIIKHEQYF
CDR3nt: TGTGCCATCAGTTCTATCATCAAACATGAGCAGTACTTC

v_gene: TRBV29-1
len: 14
d_gene: .
abundance: few
j_gene: TRBJ1-2
CDR3aa: CSVEGRKLSGGYTF
CDR3nt: TGCAGCGTTGAAGGTCGGAAACTATCCGGTGGCTACACCTTC

v_gene: TRBV10-3
len: 13
d_gene: .
abundance: few
j_gene: TRBJ1-2
CDR3aa: CAISGAPNYGYTF
CDR3nt: TGTGCCATCAGTGGGGCACCTAACTATGGCTACACCTTC

v_gene: TRBV6-2/TRBV6-3
len: 15
d_gene: .
abundance: many
j_gene: TRBJ2-1
CDR3aa: CASSWAMGAHNEQFF
CDR3nt: TGTGCCAGCAGTTGGGCTATGGGGGCCCACAATGAGCAGTTCTTC

v_gene: TRBV9
len: 16
d_gene: TRBD1
abundance: few
j_gene: TRBJ1-1
CDR3aa: CASSPTTGPYVTEAFF
CDR3nt: TGTGCCAGCAGCCCCACGACAGGGCCTTATGTCACTGAAGCTTTCTTT

v_gene: TRBV4-3
len: 15
d_gene: .
abundance: few
j_gene: TRBJ1-5
CDR3aa: CASSQDLGVGQPQHF
CDR3nt: TGCGCCAGCAGCCAAGATCTGGGAGTGGGGCAGCCCCAGCATTTT

v_gene: TRBV6-5
len: 16
d_gene: .
abundance: .
j_gene: TRBJ1-5
CDR3aa: CASSYRPGVTQWPQHF
CDR3nt: TGTGCCAGCAGTTACCGCCCGGGGGTAACGCAATGGCCCCAGCATTTT

v_gene: TRBV24-1
len: 15
d_gene: TRBD2
abundance: .
j_gene: TRBJ2-2
CDR3aa: CATSKGTSVAGELFF
CDR3nt: TGTGCCACCAGTAAGGGGACTAGCGTGGCCGGGGAGCTGTTTTTT

v_gene: TRBV7-9
len: 13
d_gene: .
abundance: .
j_gene: TRBJ2-5
CDR3aa: CASSNVVAETQYF
CDR3nt: TGTGCCAGCAGCAACGTGGTAGCAGAGACCCAGTACTTC

v_gene: TRBV20-1
len: 15
d_gene: TRBD1
abundance: .
j_gene: TRBJ1-2
CDR3aa: CSASLPGQGAYDYTF
CDR3nt: TGCAGTGCTAGTCTACCGGGACAGGGGGCCTACGACTACACCTTC

v_gene: TRBV12-3/TRBV12-4
len: 18
d_gene: TRBD2
abundance: few
j_gene: TRBJ2-1
CDR3aa: CASSFSGTSGASYNEQFF
CDR3nt: TGTGCCAGCAGTTTTTCCGGGACTAGCGGAGCCTCCTACAATGAGCAGTTCTTC

v_gene: TRBV6-2/TRBV6-3
len: 16
d_gene: TRBD2
abundance: .
j_gene: TRBJ2-1
CDR3aa: CASSYPLAGGKNEQFF
CDR3nt: TGTGCCAGCAGTTACCCCCTTGCGGGAGGGAAAAATGAGCAGTTCTTC

v_gene: TRBV5-1
len: 15
d_gene: TRBD1
abundance: few
j_gene: TRBJ2-1
CDR3aa: CASRSGTGGYNEQFF
CDR3nt: TGCGCCAGCAGATCCGGGACAGGGGGCTACAATGAGCAGTTCTTC

v_gene: TRBV7-2
len: 13
d_gene: .
abundance: few
j_gene: TRBJ2-1
CDR3aa: CASSLVFFNEQFF
CDR3nt: TGTGCCAGCAGCTTAGTTTTTTTCAATGAGCAGTTCTTC